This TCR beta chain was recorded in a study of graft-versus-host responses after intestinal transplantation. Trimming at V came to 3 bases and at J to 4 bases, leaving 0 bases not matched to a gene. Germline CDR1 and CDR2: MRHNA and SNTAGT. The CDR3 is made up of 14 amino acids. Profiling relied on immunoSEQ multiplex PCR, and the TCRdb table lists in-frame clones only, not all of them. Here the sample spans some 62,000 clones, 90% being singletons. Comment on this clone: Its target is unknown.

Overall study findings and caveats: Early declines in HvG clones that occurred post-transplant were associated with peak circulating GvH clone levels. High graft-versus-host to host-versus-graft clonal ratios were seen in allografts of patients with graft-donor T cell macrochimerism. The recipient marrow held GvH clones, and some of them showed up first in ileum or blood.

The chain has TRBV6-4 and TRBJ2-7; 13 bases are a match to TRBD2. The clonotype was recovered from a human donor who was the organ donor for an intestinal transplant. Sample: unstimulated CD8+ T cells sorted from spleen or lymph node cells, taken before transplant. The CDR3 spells CASSELAGGYEQYF. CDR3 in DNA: TGTGCCAGCAGTGAACTAGCGGGAGGGTACGAGCAGTACTTC.